This is a list of T cell receptor beta chains from one sample in a study of cytomegalovirus exposure and HLA in healthy donors. The assay was immunoSEQ multiplex PCR, and TCRdb's table has in-frame clones only and misses some. Among around 130,000 clones listed, about three quarters were seen once. Source material: PBMCs. Source of these receptors: a man aged 40-55 years in good health and CMV-seropositive. Both conserved end residues are part of each CDR3. The D gene is left open where the match is weak. Part of the rows lack a size; the others show once, few, many or a class for expanded clones.

TRBJ1-1,TRBV6-4,few,TRBD1,CASRPGQGFPLNTEAFF,TGTGCCAGCAGGCCGGGACAGGGGTTCCCTTTGAACACTGAAGCTTTCTTT
TRBJ2-3,TRBV5-1,.,TRBD2,CASSSDPGLAGNTQYF,TGCGCCAGCAGCTCTGATCCGGGACTAGCGGGGAATACGCAGTATTTT
TRBJ2-1,TRBV6-4,.,.,CASRKRQRQFNEQFF,TGTGCCAGCAGGAAACGACAGAGACAATTCAATGAGCAGTTCTTC
TRBJ2-3,TRBV15,.,TRBD1,CATSRQGARDTQYF,TGTGCCACCAGCAGACAGGGGGCAAGAGATACGCAGTATTTT
TRBJ2-7,TRBV5-1,.,TRBD2,CASSLASGSLEQYF,TGCGCCAGCAGCTTGGCTAGCGGCTCCCTCGAGCAGTACTTC
TRBJ1-2,TRBV19,.,.,CASSPGYYGYTF,TGTGCCAGTAGTCCGGGTTACTATGGCTACACCTTC
TRBJ1-2,TRBV6-1,.,TRBD1,CASSGNRGEYGYTF,TGTGCCAGCAGTGGTAACAGGGGGGAGTATGGCTACACCTTC
TRBJ2-3,TRBV14,.,.,CASSQERGLRDTQYF,TGTGCCAGCAGCCAAGAACGTGGACTTAGGGATACGCAGTATTTT
TRBJ2-5,TRBV7-9,.,.,CASSLDASYGEEETQYF,TGTGCCAGCAGCTTAGATGCTAGCTATGGGGAGGAAGAGACCCAGTACTTC
TRBJ2-3,TRBV15,.,TRBD2,CATSRGAGGPDTQYF,TGTGCCACCAGCAGAGGAGCGGGAGGGCCCGATACGCAGTATTTT
TRBJ2-7,TRBV5-1,.,TRBD2,CASSLTGGYEQYF,TGCGCCAGCAGCTTGACGGGAGGTTACGAGCAGTACTTC
TRBJ2-1,TRBV12-5,once,.,CASGLVLSINTKNEQFF,TGTGCTAGTGGTTTGGTCTTATCGATAAACACAAAGAATGAGCAGTTCTTC
TRBJ2-1,TRBV6-6,.,TRBD2,CASSYSGTSHNEQFF,TGTGCCAGCAGTTACTCCGGGACTAGCCACAATGAGCAGTTCTTC
TRBJ2-5,TRBV14,.,.,CASSQSGLSETQYF,TGTGCCAGCAGCCAATCGGGACTTTCCGAGACCCAGTACTTC
TRBJ2-3,TRBV19,few,TRBD2,CASRLGLSSTDTQYF,TGTGCCAGCAGGTTGGGACTATCTAGCACAGATACGCAGTATTTT